One sample yielded the 26 T cell receptor beta chains listed below, sequenced in a study of tumor-infiltrating lymphocytes in primary liver carcinoma. The study extracted blood RNA from unsorted whole blood and also extracted germline DNA. Priming with a constant-region primer yielded TCR beta cDNA from around 0.45 ug total RNA. Sequencing libraries for TCR beta derived from three nested multiplex PCR rounds that used slightly modified ARM-PCR. Use of TRBV1-TRBV30 forward primers with a C-beta reverse primer characterized the first two PCR rounds, which lasted around 9 cycles each. MiXCR, applied by TCRdb to the multiplex PCR reads, yields one record per CDR3 protein. In the table there are fewer than 400,000 distinct CDR3 sequences, 50% to 60% of which are singletons. What was sequenced was peripheral blood. Every receptor here comes from a woman in her 30s with primary liver carcinoma and hepatitis B virus infection.

Worth noting for this clonotype: A read error may explain this, as a much larger clone is one base away. CDR3 residues: CSARTVERLFF. CDR3 sequence (DNA): TGCAGCGCACGGACAGTTGAAAGACTGTTTTTT. The genes are TRBV29-1 and TRBJ1-4; a weak D match, TRBD1 (6 bases). Germline CDR1 SQVTM, CDR2 ANQGSEA. CDR3 length equals 11 residues. The whole variable domain, remainder taken from reference TRBV29-1 and TRBJ1-4, is SAVISQKPSRDICQRGTSLTIQCQVDSQVTMMFWYRQQPGQSLTLIATANQGSEATYESGFVIDKFPISRPNLTFSTLTVSNMSPEDSSIYLCSARTVERLFFGSGTQLSVL.

As to this clonotype: One junction end disagrees with the germline gene, perhaps due to a read error. The chain links TRBV6-6 to TRBJ1-2; TRBD1 is a possible D gene (5 bases). The CDR3 is 14 residues long. CDR1 and CDR2 from the germline V gene are MNHNY and SVGAGI (reference sequence). The CDR3 region is CASSSDRAGYGCTF. The CDR3 DNA sequence: TGTGCCAGCAGTTCGGACCGGGCAGGGTATGGCTGCACCTTC.

Many counts were recorded for this clonotype. The junction and the germline gene differ at one end; a read error may be behind it. This sequence joins TRBV11-3 and TRBJ2-1, with a possible D match to TRBD1 (5 bases). CDR1 and CDR2 (germline): SGHNT, YENEEA. This CDR3 region has 12 residues. CDR3: CASSYPGNEQLF. Here the CDR3 DNA reads TGTGCCAGCAGCTATCCAGGGAATGAGCAGCTCTTC.

Comments on this clonotype: It may be a read error: a sequence one base away is much more abundant. The chain joins TRBV6-6 to TRBJ2-3; D gene uncertain. Germline V gene sequence: CDR1 MNHNY, CDR2 SVGAGI (reference sequence). The CDR3 totals 14 residues. The DNA of the CDR3 is TGTGCCAGCAGTTACTCGATGTTAACAGATACGCAGAATTTT. Translation gives CASSYSMLTDTQNF.

The chain recombines TRBV14 with TRBJ2-5; 8 positions agree with TRBD1. V shed 0 bases, J shed 0 bases, and the junction held 6 bases outside the gene matches. Germline CDR1 reads SGHDN; CDR2 reads FVKESK. The length of the CDR3 is 17 residues. CDR3 sequence reads: CASSQDKGQDNQETQYF. CDR3 DNA: TGTGCCAGCAGCCAAGATAAGGGACAGGACAACCAAGAGACCCAGTACTTC.

The chain is built from TRBV29-1 and TRBJ2-7; possible D gene TRBD2, 5 bases. Germline lookup yields CDR1 SQVTM and CDR2 ANQGSEA. CDR3 size: 14 residues. V was clipped by 7 bases and J by 4 bases, with 20 bases between them. In DNA form, the CDR3 reads TGCAGCGCTGGAGGACCATGGGGAGAATACGAGCAGTACTTC. Translation gives CSAGGPWGEYEQYF.

This clonotype was detected a few times. The chain uses TRBV12-3 or TRBV12-4 and TRBJ2-4; perhaps TRBD1 as D (5 bases). The CDR3 has 15 residues. The V and J ends lost 8 bases and 3 bases respectively, with 17 bases between them. DNA for the CDR3: TGTGCCAGCGACCGGCAGGGCCGTAGCAAAAACATTCAGTACTTC. It is translated as CASDRQGRSKNIQYF.

Turning to this clonotype: Being one base from a much bigger clone, this may be a read error. The chain combines TRBV4-2 with TRBJ2-7; a possible D gene is TRBD2 (5 bases). This CDR3 region has 16 residues. The germline V gene encodes CDR1 LGHNA and CDR2 YNFKEQ. The DNA for the CDR3 is TGTGCCTGCAGCCGCAGTTTACACGGGAAAGGGAACGAGCAGTACTTC. Residues: CACSRSLHGKGNEQYF.

With respect to this clonotype: A clone one base away is much larger, so this may be a read error. This chain links TRBV6-1 with TRBJ2-5, with 9 bases matching TRBD2. The CDR3 consists of 18 residues. In germline, CDR1 is MNHNS, CDR2 SASEGT. Trimming took 6 bases from V and 5 from J; bases not matched to a gene: 19. The chain's CDR3 is CASRQGVAGVGGWETQYF. The CDR3 DNA sequence: TGTGCCAGCAGACAAGGGGTAGCGGGAGTCGGTGGATGGGAGACCCAGTACTTC.

V usage is TRBV7-8 and J usage is TRBJ2-5; D possibly corresponds to TRBD2 (5 bases). Per the germline V gene, CDR1 is SGHVS and CDR2 is FQNEAQ. This CDR3 comprises 13 residues. The germline V and J ends were trimmed by 5 bases and 4 bases, with 11 bases remaining between them. The CDR3 reads CASSRWAGETQYF. DNA for the CDR3: TGTGCCAGCAGCCGTTGGGCGGGAGAGACCCAGTACTTC.

For this clonotype: The missing conserved phenylalanine or tryptophan at the end of this CDR3 makes a read error likely. CDR3 sequence (DNA): TGTGCTTTAGAGGCAGGATCCTACAATGAGCAGTTCTCC. Encoded protein: CALEAGSYNEQFS. The V call is TRBV6-1, the J call TRBJ2-1; D not resolved. Per the germline V gene, CDR1 is MNHNS and CDR2 is SASEGT. The CDR3 consists of 13 residues.

As concerns this clonotype: The junction differs from germline at one of its ends, possibly a read error. This chain joins TRBV4-2 and TRBJ1-1; D is unclear. The CDR3 consists of 13 residues. Germline assignment: CDR1 LGHNA and CDR2 YNFKEQ. The CDR3 nucleotides are TGCGCCAGCAGCCAAGATCTCACGGCTGGAGCTTTCTTT. Amino acid sequence: CASSQDLTAGAFF.

The gene calls are TRBV12-5 and TRBJ1-2; no clear D. CDR1 and CDR2 (germline): LGHNT, FRNRAP. This CDR3 is 15 amino acids long. The V gene lost 6 bases and the J gene lost 2 bases, with 16 bases spanning the gap. This CDR3 is CASGGRRMPNYGYTF. The CDR3 DNA follows: TGTGCTAGTGGAGGACGGAGAATGCCGAACTATGGCTACACCTTC.

Note on this clonotype: A much more abundant neighbour one base away suggests this may be a read error. V gene TRBV12-3 or TRBV12-4 combines with J gene TRBJ2-1; TRBD1 might be the D (5 bases). This CDR3 is 13 amino acids long. Trimming took 4 bases from V and 6 from J, leaving 10 bases between them. CDR3 in DNA: TGTGCCAGCAGTTCACGACAGAGCAATGAGCAGTTCTTC. Residues: CASSSRQSNEQFF.

The V gene is TRBV4-2, the J gene TRBJ2-1, with 9 bases that match TRBD2. V was clipped by 3 bases and J by 3 bases; unmatched bases: 9. Germline V CDR1 and CDR2: LGHNA, YNFKEQ. The CDR3 totals 17 residues. CDR3 in DNA: TGTGCCAGCAGCCATGATCTCAGCGGGAGGCGCTACAATGAGCAGTTCTTC. Protein sequence: CASSHDLSGRRYNEQFF.

Turning to this clonotype: Since a much larger clone is just one base distant, this may be a read error. The chain employs TRBV12-3 or TRBV12-4 and TRBJ2-3; no clear D gene. The CDR3 is 17 amino acids. CDR3 sequence: CVSSFRFPGIWTDTQYF. The CDR3 bases are TGTGTCAGCAGTTTTCGGTTCCCTGGTATTTGGACAGATACGCAGTATTTT.

This clonotype was counted between two and nine times. The CDR3 nucleotides are TGTGCCAGCAGCTCGAAGGGCGGGACCTACAATGAGCAGTTCTTC. It codes for CASSSKGGTYNEQFF. The V and J genes are TRBV6-5 and TRBJ2-1; tentative D call: TRBD2 (6 bases). There are 15 residues in the CDR3. The V end lost 6 bases, the J end lost 2 bases, and 14 bases lay between the germline ends. Germline V gene sequence: CDR1 MNHEY, CDR2 SVGAGI.

The rearrangement uses TRBV11-2 and TRBJ2-3, with 8 nucleotides matching TRBD1. Germline V gives CDR1 SGHAT, CDR2 FQNNGV. V dropped 7 bases and J dropped 10; count of bases not matched to a gene: 16. CDR3 size: 15 residues. The CDR3, as DNA: TGTGCCAGCAACTTTGGGGACAGGAGAGGGGATGCGCAGTATTTT. Its protein is CASNFGDRRGDAQYF.

This clonotype has a handful of counts. The genes are TRBV5-4 and TRBJ2-7; D is uncertain. The CDR3 has 16 amino acids. Germline loops: CDR1 SGHNT, CDR2 YYREEE (reference sequence). The V gene lost 0 bases and the J gene lost 1 base, with 14 bases spanning the gap. The CDR3 loop is CASSLDPVVGSYEQYF. The CDR3 DNA sequence: TGTGCCAGCAGCTTGGATCCGGTCGTCGGATCCTACGAGCAGTACTTC.

Comments on this clonotype: One junction end disagrees with the germline gene, perhaps due to a read error. The chain uses TRBV4-1 and TRBJ2-5, with D unresolved. Germline V lookup: CDR1 MGHRA, CDR2 YSYEKL. This CDR3 has 15 residues. The CDR3 DNA reads as TGCGTCAGCAGCCAAGGAGTCAACGACCAAGAGACCCAGTACTTC. Translated: CVSSQGVNDQETQYF.

The chain uses TRBV11-1 and TRBJ2-1, with D possibly being TRBD1 or TRBD2 (5 bases each). Germline loops: CDR1 SGHAT, CDR2 FQDESV (reference sequence). The V gene lost 3 bases and the J gene lost 12 bases, with 21 bases spanning the gap. This CDR3 comprises 15 residues. The CDR3 DNA follows: TGTGCCAGCAGCTTTGAGGGACGACCCGGGGACGGGCAGTTCTTC. Translation: CASSFEGRPGDGQFF.

Details on this clonotype: This may come from a read error, since a much larger clone is one base off. CDR3 residues: CASSYSSPWARNEKLFF. CDR3 nucleotides: TGTGCCAGCAGTTACTCATCCCCATGGGCGAGGAATGAAAAACTGTTTTTT. The genes are TRBV6-2 or TRBV6-3 and TRBJ1-4; D uncertain. Germline-derived CDR1 and CDR2 are MNHEY and SVGEGT. V was clipped by 0 bases and J by 5 bases, with 16 bases between them. The CDR3 totals 17 residues.

The chain is built from TRBV5-6 and TRBJ2-7, with 10 bases that match TRBD2. This CDR3 is 16 amino acids long. The V and J ends lost 1 base and 4 bases, in that order; junction bases with no gene match: 8. Germline values: CDR1 SGHDT, CDR2 YYEEEE. The CDR3 DNA is TGTGCCAGCAGCTTGTATGAGTCTAGCGGGAGTTACGAGCAGTACTTC. It yields the protein CASSLYESSGSYEQYF.

This clonotype came up many times. CDR3 sequence (DNA): TGTGCCAGCAGCATTCTTTCACCTTCGGTGGGGATCCTCCAAGAGACCCAGTACTTC. Translated, it gives CASSILSPSVGILQETQYF. This rearrangement joins TRBV12-3 or TRBV12-4 to TRBJ2-5; D is unclear. This CDR3 has 19 amino acids. V shed 6 bases and J shed 1 base, with 27 bases lying between them.

The CDR3 loop reads CAIRTTGYEQYF. As DNA, the CDR3 is TGTGCCATCCGAACGACGGGCTACGAGCAGTACTTC. J is TRBJ2-7 and V is TRBV6-6; D call uncertain. The V and J ends lost 10 bases and 3 bases respectively, with 13 bases between them. The CDR3 covers 12 residues. Germline lookup yields CDR1 MNHNY and CDR2 SVGAGI (reference sequence).

This clonotype has more than one count but fewer than ten. This may come from a read error, since a much larger clone is one base off. The rearrangement joins TRBV11-1 to TRBJ2-2; perhaps TRBD1 as D (5 bases). Germline V gives CDR1 SGHAT, CDR2 FQDESV (reference sequence). The V end lost 8 bases, the J end lost 7 bases, and 23 bases lay between the germline ends. CDR3 length equals 16 residues. Written as DNA, the CDR3 is TGTGCCAGCGGCCTGACACCTGACAGCACCCACGGGGAGCTGTTTTTT. Protein sequence: CASGLTPDSTHGELFF.